Following are 30 T cell receptor beta chains from one sample sequenced in a study of blood T cell repertoires in COVID-19. The repertoire was sequenced with immunoSEQ multiplex PCR; TCRdb's copy has only in-frame clones and lacks some. Of hundreds of thousands of clones in the sample, 80% to 90% were seen once. Sequencing was done on a sample of PBMCs or T cells enriched from blood (not recorded which). The receptors shown here come from a man younger than 35 who had recovered from COVID-19.

The chain recombines TRBV4-2 with TRBJ2-3; TRBD2 matches 10 bases. Germline CDR1 is LGHNA and CDR2 is YNFKEQ. V lost 4 bases to trimming and J lost 6 bases; unmatched junction nucleotides: 4. This CDR3 region has 14 residues. CDR3 nucleotide sequence: TGTGCCAGCAGCCCGCTAGCGGGAGCCGATACGCAGTATTTT. It encodes CASSPLAGADTQYF.

This chain uses TRBV3-1 (or the pseudogene TRBV3-2) with TRBJ1-2, with a weak D call TRBD1 (6 bases). The V end was cut by 5 bases, the J end by 4 bases, with 17 bases between. Germline lookup yields CDR1 LGHDT and CDR2 YNNKEL (reference sequence). This CDR3 is 15 amino acids long. CDR3 in DNA: TGTGCCAGCAGCTACCTCAGGGGTCCGGGCTATGGCTACACCTTC. Its translation: CASSYLRGPGYGYTF.

Details on this clone: The identical CDR3 is also encoded by other nucleotide sequences in the sample. V and J are TRBV18 and TRBJ2-3; D gene unclear. The germline CDR1 and CDR2 sequences are KGHSH and LQKENI. The CDR3 runs to 13 residues. V was clipped by 0 bases and J by 2 bases, with 3 bases between them. Here the CDR3 reads CASSPPSTDTQYF. CDR3 DNA: TGTGCCAGCTCACCACCCTCCACAGATACGCAGTATTTT. The full variable domain, its missing parts supplied by reference TRBV18 and TRBJ2-3, is NAGVMQNPRHLVRRRGQEARLRCSPMKGHSHVYWYRQLPEEGLKFMVYLQKENIIDESGMPKERFSAEFPKEGPSILRIQQVVRGDSAAYFCASSPPSTDTQYFGPGTRLTVL.

V gene TRBV2 combines with J gene TRBJ1-1; the D gene is possibly TRBD1 (5 bases). Germline lookup yields CDR1 SNHLY and CDR2 FYNNEI. The CDR3 runs 16 residues. The V end lost 6 bases, the J end lost 5 bases, and 22 bases lay between the germline ends. The CDR3 DNA is TGTGCCAGCAGATTGTCTTTATTAACGGGGGGGACTGAAGCTTTCTTT. Protein product: CASRLSLLTGGTEAFF.

The chain employs TRBV28 and TRBJ1-4; TRBD1 matches 7 bases. The CDR3 is 14 residues long. After removal of 6 bases from V and 5 bases from J, the junction contained 6 bases not matched to a gene. The germline CDR1 and CDR2 sequences are MDHEN and SYDVKM. The CDR3 sequence: CASSPGQMNEKLFF. The CDR3 DNA is TGTGCCAGCAGCCCGGGACAGATGAATGAAAAACTGTTTTTT.

This chain joins TRBV9 and TRBJ1-1, with unresolved D. V dropped 4 bases and J dropped 0 bases, with 10 bases sitting between them. The germline CDR1 and CDR2 sequences are SGDLS and YYNGEE. The CDR3 is 14 residues long. The CDR3 coding sequence is TGTGCCAGCAGCCCGAGAGGAGTGAACACTGAAGCTTTCTTT. Amino acids: CASSPRGVNTEAFF.

V gene TRBV3-1 (or the pseudogene TRBV3-2) combines with J gene TRBJ1-1; D is unresolved. This CDR3 contains 11 residues. CDR1 and CDR2 (germline): LGHDT, YNNKEL (reference sequence). The V end lost 3 bases, the J end lost 10 bases, and 9 bases lay between the germline ends. The CDR3 is CASSHEARAFF. The CDR3 DNA is TGTGCCAGCAGCCATGAGGCCCGAGCTTTCTTT.

The V gene is TRBV4-1, the J gene TRBJ2-3; D might be TRBD2 (5 bases). This CDR3 is built from 13 residues. The V gene lost 3 bases and the J gene lost 5 bases, with 9 bases spanning the gap. Germline V gives CDR1 MGHRA, CDR2 YSYEKL. The CDR3 sequence is CASSHPGEDTQYF. In DNA, the CDR3 is TGCGCCAGCAGCCACCCCGGGGAAGATACGCAGTATTTT.

This chain links TRBV14 with TRBJ2-7; no clear D. The germline CDR1 and CDR2 sequences are SGHDN and FVKESK. The CDR3 runs 14 residues. V lost 4 bases and J lost 5, with 15 bases in between. CDR3: CASSPRLVIHEQYF. The CDR3 nucleotides are TGTGCCAGCAGCCCCCGTCTAGTTATCCACGAGCAGTACTTC.

The chain couples TRBV5-4 to TRBJ2-3, with 9 bases that match TRBD2. CDR1 is SGHNT, CDR2 YYREEE, per germline (reference sequence). The CDR3 is 16 amino acids. Unmatched junction bases numbered 7, after V lost 4 bases and J lost 1 base. This CDR3 reads CASSKRLADGTDTQYF. In DNA, the CDR3 is TGTGCCAGCAGCAAAAGACTAGCGGATGGCACAGATACGCAGTATTTT.

The genes are TRBV3-1 (or the pseudogene TRBV3-2) and TRBJ1-2; no definite D call. The CDR3 contains 13 residues. Germline assignment: CDR1 LGHDT and CDR2 YNNKEL (reference sequence). V was trimmed by 4 bases and J by 5 bases, leaving 11 bases between them. The CDR3, as DNA: TGTGCCAGCAGCCCGTCCAGGACTTATGGCTACACCTTC. This translates into CASSPSRTYGYTF.

This clone was observed a single time. The rearrangement uses TRBV5-4 and TRBJ1-1, with D perhaps TRBD1 (5 bases). V was pared by 4 bases and J by 4 bases, with 14 bases between. The CDR3 totals 14 residues. Germline V gene sequence: CDR1 SGHNT, CDR2 YYREEE (reference sequence). Here the CDR3 DNA reads TGTGCCAGCAGCGTATCAGGGTTGGGCACTGAAGCTTTCTTT. It yields the protein CASSVSGLGTEAFF.

This rearrangement joins TRBV7-3 to TRBJ1-5; no reliable D call. Germline lookup yields CDR1 SGHTA and CDR2 FQGTGA. This CDR3 region has 11 residues. Trimming left V 8 bases short and J 1 base short, with 3 bases between. CDR3 amino acids: CASRSNQPQHF. CDR3 in DNA: TGTGCCAGCCGGAGCAATCAGCCCCAGCATTTT.

The chain joins TRBV19 to TRBJ2-6, with TRBD2 as a possible D gene (5 bases). The length of the CDR3 is 15 residues. Germline CDR1 and CDR2: LNHDA and SQIVND (reference sequence). V was clipped by 6 bases and J by 0 bases, with 9 bases between them. The CDR3 nucleotides are TGTGCCAGTAGCCCGAGCGGCTCTGGGGCCAACGTCCTGACTTTC. Its translation is CASSPSGSGANVLTF.

This chain joins TRBV12-3 or TRBV12-4 and TRBJ2-5; possibly TRBD1 for D (5 bases). The CDR3 sequence is 12 residues long. V lost 5 bases, J lost 5 bases, and 9 bases lay in between. Here the CDR3 DNA reads TGTGCCAGCAGTCAGGGTCCTGAGACCCAGTACTTC. Translation: CASSQGPETQYF.

This clone was detected only once. V usage is TRBV9 and J usage is TRBJ2-2; 7 bases are shared with TRBD1. The CDR3 is 15 residues long. The germline V gene has CDR1 SGDLS and CDR2 YYNGEE. The V and J ends lost 7 bases and 0 bases, in that order; junction bases with no gene match: 6. In nucleotides, the CDR3 is TGTGCCAGCTGCAAGGGGGCAACGAACACCGGGGAGCTGTTTTTT. Translating it yields CASCKGATNTGELFF.

The rearrangement uses TRBV19 and TRBJ1-5, with D tentatively TRBD1 (5 bases). Germline CDR1 reads LNHDA; CDR2 reads SQIVND (reference sequence). Trimming pared 6 bases from V and 7 bases from J, leaving 13 bases between. The CDR3 is 13 amino acids. The CDR3, as DNA: TGTGCCAGTAGGCAGGCAGGGAAACAGCCCCAGCATTTT. Translation: CASRQAGKQPQHF.

The gene calls are TRBV28 and TRBJ1-5, with TRBD1 identical over 8 bases. Germline values: CDR1 MDHEN, CDR2 SYDVKM. The CDR3 spans 15 residues. The trim removed 5 bases at V and 2 bases at J, leaving 5 bases unmatched. Here the CDR3 reads CASSGPGQGNQPQHF. As DNA, the CDR3 is TGTGCCAGCAGTGGACCGGGACAGGGCAATCAGCCCCAGCATTTT.

V gene TRBV28 combines with J gene TRBJ1-5; TRBD1 is a possible D gene (5 bases). The CDR3 has 14 residues. CDR1 is MDHEN and CDR2 is SYDVKM in the germline V gene. The V end was cut by 6 bases, the J end by 3 bases, with 12 bases between. The CDR3 spells CASSPAGINQPQHF. DNA for the CDR3: TGTGCCAGCAGCCCCGCAGGGATCAATCAGCCCCAGCATTTT.

The chain carries TRBV5-1 and TRBJ2-2; 11 bases match TRBD1. The CDR3 contains 15 residues. Germline CDR1 and CDR2: SGHRS and YFSETQ. The V and J ends lost 4 bases and 6 bases, in that order; junction bases with no gene match: 5. The CDR3 sequence: CASSPGQGGSGELFF. DNA for the CDR3: TGCGCCAGCAGCCCGGGACAGGGGGGATCCGGGGAGCTGTTTTTT.

The CDR3 bases are TGCGCCAGCAGCTTGGAGTTGACAGGCGAGCAGTTCTTC. Its translation: CASSLELTGEQFF. The chain employs TRBV5-1 and TRBJ2-1; weak D call: TRBD1 (6 bases). Looked up from germline, CDR1 is SGHRS and CDR2 is YFSETQ. This CDR3 has 13 amino acids. V was pared by 0 bases and J by 10 bases, with 11 bases between.

This chain joins TRBV20-1 and TRBJ2-7; the D gene is possibly TRBD1 (5 bases). The CDR3 extends over 14 amino acids. The germline V and J ends were trimmed by 3 bases and 0 bases, with 12 bases remaining between them. CDR1 DFQATT and CDR2 SNEGSKA come from the germline V gene (reference sequence). The CDR3 bases are TGCAGTGCTAGTGGTGGGGCAGTCTCCTACGAGCAGTACTTC. Residues: CSASGGAVSYEQYF.

This chain uses TRBV11-2 with TRBJ2-3; D unclear. This CDR3 comprises 15 residues. The germline CDR1 and CDR2 sequences are SGHAT and FQNNGV. V was trimmed by 0 bases and J by 7 bases, leaving 14 bases between them. In DNA form, the CDR3 reads TGTGCCAGCAGCTTAGATCAAGTCACTGTGAATACGCAGTATTTT. Translating it yields CASSLDQVTVNTQYF.

The rearrangement uses TRBV5-1 and TRBJ1-2, with 8 bases fitting TRBD1. CDR1 and CDR2 (germline): SGHRS, YFSETQ. The CDR3 runs to 18 residues. The V and J ends lost 7 bases and 0 bases, in that order; junction bases with no gene match: 17. CDR3 nucleotides: TGCGCCAGCGGCGATAGACAGGGGAGGTTCCTAGCTAACTATGGCTACACCTTC. Translation: CASGDRQGRFLANYGYTF.

The CDR3 coding sequence is TGTGCCAGCAGGGACAGGGGGTTAAACACCGGGGAGCTGTTTTTT. This gives the protein CASRDRGLNTGELFF. V usage is TRBV3-1 (or the pseudogene TRBV3-2) and J usage is TRBJ2-2; 10 bases agree with TRBD1. Germline CDR1 and CDR2: LGHDT and YNNKEL (reference sequence). This CDR3 is built from 15 residues. V lost 6 bases to trimming and J lost 2 bases; unmatched junction nucleotides: 3.

The chain has TRBV24-1 and TRBJ1-2, with 8 bases aligning to TRBD1. Germline CDR1 is KGHDR and CDR2 is SFDVKD. The CDR3 is 13 amino acids. With V trimmed by 3 bases and J by 5 bases, 1 base remained unmatched. The CDR3 spells CATSDRTGYGYTF. Written as DNA, the CDR3 is TGTGCCACCAGTGATCGGACAGGGTATGGCTACACCTTC.

The chain employs TRBV19 and TRBJ2-2; TRBD2 matches 9 bases. This CDR3 region has 15 residues. CDR1 and CDR2 (germline): LNHDA, SQIVND (reference sequence). Losses at the gene ends were 8 bases for V and 0 bases for J; bases not matched to a gene: 4. DNA of the CDR3: TGTGCCAGTGGAGCGGGGGGCACGAACACCGGGGAGCTGTTTTTT. This gives the protein CASGAGGTNTGELFF.

The rearrangement uses TRBV19 and TRBJ1-5; TRBD1 matches at 10 bases. J lost 6 bases, V lost 4 bases, and 3 bases had no gene match. Germline V lookup: CDR1 LNHDA, CDR2 SQIVND (reference sequence). The CDR3 is 14 residues long. CDR3: CASSKGQGPQPQHF. In DNA form, the CDR3 reads TGTGCCAGTAGTAAGGGACAGGGGCCTCAGCCCCAGCATTTT.

The sample holds a few counts of this clone. The J gene is TRBJ2-1, the V gene TRBV19; 12 positions agree with TRBD2. The germline gives CDR1 LNHDA, CDR2 SQIVND (reference sequence). V shed 5 bases and J 6 bases; nucleotides not matched to a gene: 5. The CDR3 is 15 amino acids. The CDR3 DNA sequence: TGTGCCAGTAGTTCGACTAGCGGGAGTTTCAATGAGCAGTTCTTC. Translation: CASSSTSGSFNEQFF.

This sequence joins TRBV11-3 and TRBJ1-1; tentatively, D is TRBD1 (5 bases). Germline V gene lookup returns CDR1 SGHNT and CDR2 YENEEA. This CDR3 contains 12 residues. Trimming left V 11 bases short and J 4 bases short, with 14 bases between. The CDR3, as DNA: TGTGCCTCGGGCGGGGCTGGCACTGAAGCTTTCTTT. Its protein product is CASGGAGTEAFF.